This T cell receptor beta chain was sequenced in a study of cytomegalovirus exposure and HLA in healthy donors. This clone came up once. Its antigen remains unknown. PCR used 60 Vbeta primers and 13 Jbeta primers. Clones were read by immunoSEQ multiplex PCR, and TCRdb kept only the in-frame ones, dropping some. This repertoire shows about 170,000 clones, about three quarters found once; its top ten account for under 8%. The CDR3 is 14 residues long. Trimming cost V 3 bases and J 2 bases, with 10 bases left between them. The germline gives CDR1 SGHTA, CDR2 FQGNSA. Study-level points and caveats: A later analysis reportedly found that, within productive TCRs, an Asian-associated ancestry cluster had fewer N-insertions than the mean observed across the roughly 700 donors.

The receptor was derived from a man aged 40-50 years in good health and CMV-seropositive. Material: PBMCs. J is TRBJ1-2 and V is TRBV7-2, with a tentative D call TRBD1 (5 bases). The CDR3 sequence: CASSFERGNYGYTF. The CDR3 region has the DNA TGTGCCAGCAGCTTTGAAAGGGGAAACTATGGCTACACCTTC.